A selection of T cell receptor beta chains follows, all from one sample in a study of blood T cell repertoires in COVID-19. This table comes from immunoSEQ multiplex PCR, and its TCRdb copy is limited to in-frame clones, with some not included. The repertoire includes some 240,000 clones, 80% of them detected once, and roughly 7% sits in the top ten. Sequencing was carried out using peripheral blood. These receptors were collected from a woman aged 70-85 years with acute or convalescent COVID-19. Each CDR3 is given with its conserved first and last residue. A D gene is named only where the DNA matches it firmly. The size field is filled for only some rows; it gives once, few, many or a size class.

CASSLADRVTDTQYF | TGCGCCAGCAGCTTGGCCGACAGGGTCACAGATACGCAGTATTTT | TRBV5-1 | TRBD1 | TRBJ2-3 | NA
CASSQGRQDSFSPLHF | TGCGCCAGCAGCCAGGGCCGACAGGATTCCTTTTCACCCCTCCACTTT | TRBV4-1 | NA | TRBJ1-6 | NA
CASGARALHDEQFF | TGTGCCAGCGGGGCCAGGGCCTTACACGATGAGCAGTTCTTC | TRBV2 | NA | TRBJ2-1 | NA
CASSENRYSNQPQHF | TGTGCCAGCAGTGAAAACAGATATAGCAATCAGCCCCAGCATTTT | TRBV6-1 | NA | TRBJ1-5 | NA
CASKPGGNTEAFF | TGTGCCAGCAAACCAGGGGGGAACACTGAAGCTTTCTTT | TRBV3-1/TRBV3-2 | TRBD1 | TRBJ1-1 | NA
CASSSGTRGNEAFF | TGTGCCAGCTCAAGCGGCACGAGAGGGAATGAAGCTTTCTTT | TRBV18 | NA | TRBJ1-1 | NA
CASSLILAGGVGEQFF | TGTGCCAGCAGCCTTATACTAGCGGGGGGTGTAGGTGAGCAGTTCTTC | TRBV7-6 | TRBD2 | TRBJ2-1 | NA
CASSDRVGNSPLHF | TGCGCCAGCAGTGACAGGGTGGGTAATTCACCCCTCCACTTT | TRBV5-1 | TRBD1 | TRBJ1-6 | NA
CACRDLGANVLTF | TGTGCCTGCAGGGATCTGGGGGCCAACGTCCTGACTTTC | TRBV30 | NA | TRBJ2-6 | NA
CASSFWQGGGNTGELFF | TGTGCCAGCAGCTTTTGGCAGGGCGGGGGGAACACCGGGGAGCTGTTTTTT | TRBV7-8 | TRBD2 | TRBJ2-2 | many
CATSGGGTNYGYTF | TGTGCCACCAGTGGAGGCGGTACTAACTATGGCTACACCTTC | TRBV24-1 | NA | TRBJ1-2 | once
CASSIQGPSTDTQYF | TGCGCCAGCAGCATACAGGGCCCTAGCACAGATACGCAGTATTTT | TRBV4-1 | NA | TRBJ2-3 | NA
CSAGQAGTEAFF | TGCAGCGCTGGACAGGCAGGTACTGAAGCTTTCTTT | TRBV29-1 | TRBD1 | TRBJ1-1 | NA
CATSVQGSNGELFF | TGTGCCACCAGTGTTCAGGGGAGTAACGGGGAGCTGTTTTTT | TRBV24-1 | NA | TRBJ2-2 | NA
CASLGGSYNEQFF | TGTGCCAGTCTGGGGGGTTCCTACAATGAGCAGTTCTTC | TRBV19 | NA | TRBJ2-1 | NA
CAWSVADRGNGYTF | TGTGCCTGGAGTGTCGCCGACAGGGGAAATGGCTACACCTTC | TRBV30 | TRBD1 | TRBJ1-2 | NA
CASSPRDRENTEAFF | TGTGCCAGCAGCCCCCGGGACAGGGAGAACACTGAAGCTTTCTTT | TRBV9 | TRBD1 | TRBJ1-1 | NA